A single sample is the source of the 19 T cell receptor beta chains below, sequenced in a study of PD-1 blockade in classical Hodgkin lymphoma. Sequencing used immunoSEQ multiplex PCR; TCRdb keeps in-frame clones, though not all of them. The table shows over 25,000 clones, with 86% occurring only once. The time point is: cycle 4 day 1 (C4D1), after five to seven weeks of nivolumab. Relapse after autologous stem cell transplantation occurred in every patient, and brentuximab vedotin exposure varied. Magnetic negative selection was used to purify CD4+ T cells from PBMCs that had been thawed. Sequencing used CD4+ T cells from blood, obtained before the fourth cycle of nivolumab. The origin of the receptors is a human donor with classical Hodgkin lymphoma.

This CDR3 is CASSLGTLGGEKLFF. In DNA form, the CDR3 reads TGTGCCAGCAGCTTAGGGACCTTGGGAGGTGAAAAACTGTTTTTT. The rearrangement joins TRBV7-9 to TRBJ1-4; no reliable D call. The CDR3 contains 15 residues. Per the germline V gene, CDR1 is SEHNR and CDR2 is FQNEAQ (reference sequence). The germline V and J ends were trimmed by 1 base and 7 bases, with 13 bases remaining between them. Looking up the rest from reference TRBV7-9 and TRBJ1-4 gives the full variable domain: DTGVSQNPRHKITKRGQNVTFRCDPISEHNRLYWYRQTLGQGPEFLTYFQNEAQLEKSRLLSDRFSAERPKGSFSTLEIQRTEQGDSAMYLCASSLGTLGGEKLFFGSGTQLSVL.

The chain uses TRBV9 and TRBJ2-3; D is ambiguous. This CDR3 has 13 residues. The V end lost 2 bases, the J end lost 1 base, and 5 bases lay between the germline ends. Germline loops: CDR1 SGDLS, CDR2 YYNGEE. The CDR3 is CASSVPGTDTQYF. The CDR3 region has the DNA TGTGCCAGCAGCGTCCCCGGCACAGATACGCAGTATTTT.

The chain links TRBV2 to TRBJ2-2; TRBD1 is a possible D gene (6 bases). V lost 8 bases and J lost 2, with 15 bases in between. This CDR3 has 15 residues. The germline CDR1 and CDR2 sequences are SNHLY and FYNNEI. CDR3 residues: CASVWGQGNTGELFF. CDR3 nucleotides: TGTGCCAGCGTTTGGGGGCAGGGTAACACCGGGGAGCTGTTTTTT.

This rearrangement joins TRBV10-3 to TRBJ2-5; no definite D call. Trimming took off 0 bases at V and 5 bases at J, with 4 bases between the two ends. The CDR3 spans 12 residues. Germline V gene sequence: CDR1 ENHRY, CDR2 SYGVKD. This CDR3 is CAISESTETQYF. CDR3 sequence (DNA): TGTGCCATCAGTGAGTCGACGGAGACCCAGTACTTC.

CDR3 residues: CASSLDGDRAYEQYF. In DNA form, the CDR3 reads TGTGCCAGCAGCTTAGACGGTGACAGGGCCTACGAGCAGTACTTC. V and J are TRBV7-6 and TRBJ2-7, with 7 bases that match TRBD1. Germline trimming cut 1 base from V and 2 bases from J; bases unmatched to any gene: 5. CDR3 size: 15 residues. CDR1 SGHVS and CDR2 FNYEAQ come from the germline V gene.

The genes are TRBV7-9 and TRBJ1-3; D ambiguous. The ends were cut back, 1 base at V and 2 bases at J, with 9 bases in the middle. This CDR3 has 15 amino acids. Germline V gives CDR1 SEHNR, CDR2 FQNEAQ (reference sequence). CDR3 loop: CASSLGPFPGNTIYF. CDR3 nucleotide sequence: TGTGCCAGCAGCTTAGGGCCATTCCCTGGAAACACCATATATTTT.

The CDR3 is CASSRRLERRETQYF. DNA for the CDR3: TGTGCCAGCAGCCGGCGACTAGAGCGCCGAGAGACCCAGTACTTC. This chain connects TRBV11-2 to TRBJ2-5; a weak D match, TRBD2 (6 bases). With 5 bases removed from V and 4 bases from J, the gap between germline ends came to 17 bases. Germline assignment: CDR1 SGHAT and CDR2 FQNNGV. The CDR3 is 15 amino acids.

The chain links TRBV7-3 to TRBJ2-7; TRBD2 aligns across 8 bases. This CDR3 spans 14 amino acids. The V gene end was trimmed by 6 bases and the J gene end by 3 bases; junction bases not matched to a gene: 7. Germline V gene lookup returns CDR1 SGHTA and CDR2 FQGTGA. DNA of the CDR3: TGTGCCAGCAGTAAATCGGGACTAGACTACGAGCAGTACTTC. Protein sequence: CASSKSGLDYEQYF.

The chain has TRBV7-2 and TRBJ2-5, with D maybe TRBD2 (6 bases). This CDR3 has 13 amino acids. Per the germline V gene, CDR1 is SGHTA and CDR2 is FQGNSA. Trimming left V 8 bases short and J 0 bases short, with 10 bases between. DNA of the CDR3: TGTGCCAGCCTGGGGAGGTACCAAGAGACCCAGTACTTC. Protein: CASLGRYQETQYF.

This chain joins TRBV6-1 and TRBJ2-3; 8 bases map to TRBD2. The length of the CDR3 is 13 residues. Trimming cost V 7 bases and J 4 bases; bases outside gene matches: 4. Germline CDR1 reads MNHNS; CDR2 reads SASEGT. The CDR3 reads CASTDSGADTQYF. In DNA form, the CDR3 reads TGTGCCAGCACCGATAGCGGGGCAGATACGCAGTATTTT.

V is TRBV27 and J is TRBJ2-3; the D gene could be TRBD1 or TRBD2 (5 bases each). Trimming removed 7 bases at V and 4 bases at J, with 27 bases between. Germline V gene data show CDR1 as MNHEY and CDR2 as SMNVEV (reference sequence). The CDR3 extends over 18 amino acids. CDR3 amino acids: CASTNYLRGHGIADTQYF. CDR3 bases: TGTGCCAGCACCAACTACCTCCGGGGCCACGGTATAGCAGATACGCAGTATTTT.

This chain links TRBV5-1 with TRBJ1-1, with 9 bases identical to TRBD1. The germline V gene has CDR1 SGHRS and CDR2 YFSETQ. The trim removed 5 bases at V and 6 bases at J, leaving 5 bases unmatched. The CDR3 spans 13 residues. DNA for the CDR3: TGCGCCAGCAGTAAGACAGGGGGATCTGAAGCTTTCTTT. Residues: CASSKTGGSEAFF.

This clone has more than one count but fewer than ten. The DNA of the CDR3 is TGTGCCAGCTCACCACGGCCCGGCGTAGGGAATTCACCCCTCCACTTT. This sequence encodes CASSPRPGVGNSPLHF. The J gene is TRBJ1-6, the V gene TRBV18; D is ambiguous. Per the germline V gene, CDR1 is KGHSH and CDR2 is LQKENI. V lost 1 base to trimming and J lost 7 bases, with 14 bases between them. CDR3 size: 16 residues.

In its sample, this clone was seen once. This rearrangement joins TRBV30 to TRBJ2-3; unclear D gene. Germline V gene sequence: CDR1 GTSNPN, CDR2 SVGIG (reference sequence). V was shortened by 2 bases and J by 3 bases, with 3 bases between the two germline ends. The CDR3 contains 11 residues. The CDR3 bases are TGTGCCTGGAGTCAGACAGATACGCAGTATTTT. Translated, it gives CAWSQTDTQYF. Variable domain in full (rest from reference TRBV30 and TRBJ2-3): SQTIHQWPATLVQPVGSPLSLECTVEGTSNPNLYWYRQAAGRGLQLLFYSVGIGQISSEVPQNLSASRPQDRQFILSSKKLLLSDSGFYLCAWSQTDTQYFGPGTRLTVL.

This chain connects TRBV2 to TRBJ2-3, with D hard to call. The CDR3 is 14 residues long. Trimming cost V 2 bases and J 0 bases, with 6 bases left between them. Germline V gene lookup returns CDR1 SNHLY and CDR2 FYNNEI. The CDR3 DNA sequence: TGTGCCAGCAGTGAACTGCTTAGCACAGATACGCAGTATTTT. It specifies CASSELLSTDTQYF.

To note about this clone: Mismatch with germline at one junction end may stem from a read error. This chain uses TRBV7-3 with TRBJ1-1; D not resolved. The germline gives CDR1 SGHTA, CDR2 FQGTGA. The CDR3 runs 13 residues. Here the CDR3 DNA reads TGTGCCAGCAGCCTAACCCGGGGAGATGAAGCTTTCTTT. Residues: CASSLTRGDEAFF.

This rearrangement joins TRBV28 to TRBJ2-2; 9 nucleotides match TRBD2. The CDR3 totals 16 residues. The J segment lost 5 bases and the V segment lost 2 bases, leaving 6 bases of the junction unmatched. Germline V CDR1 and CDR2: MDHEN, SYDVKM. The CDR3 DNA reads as TGTGCCAGCAGTTTAGAAGGCGGGAGGGCGACCGGGGAGCTGTTTTTT. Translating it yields CASSLEGGRATGELFF.

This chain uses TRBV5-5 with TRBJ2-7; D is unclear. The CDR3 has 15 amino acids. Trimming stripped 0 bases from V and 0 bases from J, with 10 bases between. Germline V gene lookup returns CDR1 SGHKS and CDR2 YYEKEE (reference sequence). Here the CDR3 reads CASSLGELPSYEQYF. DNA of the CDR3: TGTGCCAGCAGCTTGGGAGAGCTACCCTCCTACGAGCAGTACTTC.

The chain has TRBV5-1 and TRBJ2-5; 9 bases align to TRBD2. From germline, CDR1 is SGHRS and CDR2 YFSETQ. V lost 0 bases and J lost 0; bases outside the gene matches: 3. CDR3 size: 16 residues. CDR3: CASSLASGTYQETQYF. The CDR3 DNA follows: TGCGCCAGCAGCTTGGCTAGCGGGACGTACCAAGAGACCCAGTACTTC.